The T cell receptor beta chain described here comes from a study of breast tumors, draining lymph nodes, adjacent tissues. The study, taken as a whole, reports: Compared with basal-like, luminal-like tumors shared significantly more repertoire with nontumor tissue. Tumors had less TCR diversity than lymph nodes, more than nontumor tissue. Data only fit, rather than demonstrated, lymph node origin of most tumor T cells. Most tumor T cells seemingly derive from lymph node, then expand in tumor.

One entry per CDR3 protein, called by TCRdb with MiXCR from the multiplex PCR reads. The sample includes 84,000 or so distinct CDR3 sequences, over 25% seen only once; the top ten take more than 8%. Concerning this clonotype: Its antigen is unidentified.

CDR3 length: 16 residues. V lost 5 bases and J lost 0, with 17 bases in between. Germline V gene sequence: CDR1 SEHNR, CDR2 FQNEAQ (reference sequence). The lymph nodes were axillary draining lymph nodes from breast cancer patients. The chain uses TRBV7-9 and TRBJ2-7; weak D call: TRBD2 (6 bases). Input material: axillary lymph node tissue. The sequence was collected from a female donor with breast cancer. Some clones in this sample may be carry-over from other donors' samples. DNA for the CDR3: TGTGCCAGCAGCGTCTCCGGGACTGTGAGCTCCTACGAGCAGTACTTC. Protein product: CASSVSGTVSSYEQYF.